These T cell receptor beta chains were read from a single sample in a study of T-cell reconstitution after alpha-beta-depleted transplantation in children. One entry per CDR3 protein, called by TCRdb with MiXCR from the PCR reads. Among some 600,000 distinct CDR3 sequences, around a sixth were seen once, and the ten largest hold 0.85% to 1.3%. The material was PBMCs from the stem cell graft donor, obtained from the stem cell graft. These receptors originate from a human donor who donated a stem cell graft to a child with acute myeloid leukemia. The conserved cysteine and the conserved F or W are not part of the CDR3 here. Expanded clones are given a class, and other clones once, few, many or no size at all.

TRBV20-1,many,TRBJ1-1,SARDRGLNTEAF
TRBV30,many,TRBJ1-5,AWSEGSANQPQH
TRBV20-1,many,TRBJ2-1,SAGSSLSSYNEQF
TRBV6-2/TRBV6-3,NA,TRBJ2-1,ASRPSRGGVYNEQF
TRBV7-2,NA,TRBJ2-5,ASSSYSGGQETQY
TRBV9,few,TRBJ2-5,ASSSGLAGERETQY
TRBV7-9,many,TRBJ2-3,ASSRRGFGDTQY
TRBV18,few,TRBJ1-1,ASSPGAGKMNTEAF
TRBV20-1,many,TRBJ1-2,SARLDRGPLLYGYT
TRBV12-3/TRBV12-4,NA,TRBJ2-2,GGRDGTGELF